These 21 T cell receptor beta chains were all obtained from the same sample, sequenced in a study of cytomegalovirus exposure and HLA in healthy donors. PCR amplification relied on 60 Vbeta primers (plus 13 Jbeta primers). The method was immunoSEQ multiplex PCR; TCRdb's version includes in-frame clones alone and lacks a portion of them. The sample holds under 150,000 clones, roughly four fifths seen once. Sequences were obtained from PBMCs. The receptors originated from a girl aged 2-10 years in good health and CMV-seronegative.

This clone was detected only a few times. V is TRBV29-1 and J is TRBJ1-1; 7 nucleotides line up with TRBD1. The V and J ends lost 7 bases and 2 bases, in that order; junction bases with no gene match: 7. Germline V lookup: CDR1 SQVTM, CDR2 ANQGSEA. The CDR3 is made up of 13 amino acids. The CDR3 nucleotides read TGCAGCGGCCAGGGGGTAGTTAACACTGAAGCTTTCTTT. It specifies CSGQGVVNTEAFF.

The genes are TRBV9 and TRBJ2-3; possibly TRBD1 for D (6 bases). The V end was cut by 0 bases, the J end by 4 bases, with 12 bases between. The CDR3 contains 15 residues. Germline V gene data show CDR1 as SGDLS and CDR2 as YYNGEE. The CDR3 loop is CASSVGGLRADTQYF. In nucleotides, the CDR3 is TGTGCCAGCAGCGTAGGGGGGCTGAGAGCAGATACGCAGTATTTT.

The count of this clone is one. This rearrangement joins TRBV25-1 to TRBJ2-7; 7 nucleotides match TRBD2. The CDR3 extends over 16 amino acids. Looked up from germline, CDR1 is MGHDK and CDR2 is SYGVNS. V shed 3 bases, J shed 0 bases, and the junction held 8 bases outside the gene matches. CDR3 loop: CASSDGVSGTSYEQYF. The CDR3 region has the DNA TGTGCCAGCAGTGACGGAGTCAGCGGGACCTCCTACGAGCAGTACTTC.

CDR3 DNA sequence: TGTGCCAGCAGTTTCGGACTAGCGGGTGAGCAGTTCTTC. Translating gives CASSFGLAGEQFF. The chain has TRBV27 and TRBJ2-1; 11 nucleotides match TRBD2. The trim removed 3 bases at V and 9 bases at J, leaving 1 base unmatched. Germline-derived CDR1 and CDR2 are MNHEY and SMNVEV (reference sequence). The length of the CDR3 is 13 residues.

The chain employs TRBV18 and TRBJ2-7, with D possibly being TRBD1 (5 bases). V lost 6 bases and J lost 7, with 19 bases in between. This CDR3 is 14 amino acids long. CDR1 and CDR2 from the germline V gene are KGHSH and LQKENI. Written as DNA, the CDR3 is TGTGCCAGCTCGAACGGACACGTCGCGCGAGAGCAGTACTTC. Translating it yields CASSNGHVAREQYF.

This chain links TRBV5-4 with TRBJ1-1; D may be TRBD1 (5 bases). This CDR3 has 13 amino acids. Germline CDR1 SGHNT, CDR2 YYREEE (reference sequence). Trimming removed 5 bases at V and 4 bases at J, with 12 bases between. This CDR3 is CASSNPGSTEAFF. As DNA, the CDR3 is TGTGCCAGCAGTAATCCAGGGTCCACTGAAGCTTTCTTT.

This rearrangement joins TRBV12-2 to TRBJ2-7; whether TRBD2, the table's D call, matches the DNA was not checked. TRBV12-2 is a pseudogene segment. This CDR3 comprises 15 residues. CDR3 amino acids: CASRLRLAGGYEQYF. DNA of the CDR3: TGTGCAAGTCGCTTACGACTAGCGGGAGGGTACGAGCAGTACTTC.

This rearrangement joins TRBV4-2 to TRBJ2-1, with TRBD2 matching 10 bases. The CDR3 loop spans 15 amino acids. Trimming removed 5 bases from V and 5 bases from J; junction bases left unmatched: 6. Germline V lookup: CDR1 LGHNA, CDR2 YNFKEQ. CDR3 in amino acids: CASSASGGANNEQFF. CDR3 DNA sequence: TGTGCCAGCAGCGCGAGCGGGGGGGCCAACAATGAGCAGTTCTTC.

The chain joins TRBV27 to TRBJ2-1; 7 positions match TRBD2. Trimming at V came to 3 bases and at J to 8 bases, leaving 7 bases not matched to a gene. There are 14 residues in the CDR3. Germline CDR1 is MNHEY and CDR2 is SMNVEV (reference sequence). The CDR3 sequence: CASSFWTRLDEQFF. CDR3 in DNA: TGTGCCAGCAGTTTTTGGACTAGGCTAGATGAGCAGTTCTTC.

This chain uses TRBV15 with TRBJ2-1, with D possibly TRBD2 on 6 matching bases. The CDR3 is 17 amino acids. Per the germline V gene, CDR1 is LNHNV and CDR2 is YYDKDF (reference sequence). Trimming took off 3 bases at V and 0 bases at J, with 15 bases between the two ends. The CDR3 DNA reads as TGTGCCACCAGCAGGGGTCTAGCGATCGACTCCTACAATGAGCAGTTCTTC. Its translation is CATSRGLAIDSYNEQFF. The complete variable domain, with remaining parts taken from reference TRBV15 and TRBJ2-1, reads DAMVIQNPRYQVTQFGKPVTLSCSQTLNHNVMYWYQQKSSQAPKLLFHYYDKDFNNEADTPDNFQSRRPNTSFCFLDIRSPGLGDTAMYLCATSRGLAIDSYNEQFFGPGTRLTVL.

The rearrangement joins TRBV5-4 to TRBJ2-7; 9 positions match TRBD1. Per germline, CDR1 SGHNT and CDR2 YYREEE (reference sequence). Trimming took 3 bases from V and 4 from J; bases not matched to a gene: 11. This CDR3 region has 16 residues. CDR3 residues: CASSSRPGQGFYEQYF. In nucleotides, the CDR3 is TGTGCCAGCAGCTCAAGACCGGGACAGGGATTTTACGAGCAGTACTTC.

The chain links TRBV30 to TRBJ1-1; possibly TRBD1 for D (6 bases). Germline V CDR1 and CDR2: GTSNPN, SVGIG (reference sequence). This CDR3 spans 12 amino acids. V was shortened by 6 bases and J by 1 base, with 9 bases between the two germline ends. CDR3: CACDRTNTEAFF. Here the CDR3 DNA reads TGTGCCTGTGACAGGACGAACACTGAAGCTTTCTTT.

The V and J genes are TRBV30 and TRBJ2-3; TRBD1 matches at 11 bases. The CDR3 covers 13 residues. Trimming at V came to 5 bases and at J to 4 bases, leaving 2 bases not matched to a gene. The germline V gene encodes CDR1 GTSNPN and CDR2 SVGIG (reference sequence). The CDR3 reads CAWGTGGADTQYF. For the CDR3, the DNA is TGTGCCTGGGGGACAGGGGGGGCAGATACGCAGTATTTT.

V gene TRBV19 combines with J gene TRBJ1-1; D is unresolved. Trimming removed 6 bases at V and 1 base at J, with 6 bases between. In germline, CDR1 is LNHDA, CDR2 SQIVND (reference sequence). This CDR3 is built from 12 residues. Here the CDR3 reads CASRRQNTEAFF. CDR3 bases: TGTGCCAGTAGGAGGCAGAACACTGAAGCTTTCTTT. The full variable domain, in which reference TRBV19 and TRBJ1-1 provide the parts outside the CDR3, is DGGITQSPKYLFRKEGQNVTLSCEQNLNHDAMYWYRQDPGQGLRLIYYSQIVNDFQKGDIAEGYSVSREKKESFPLTVTSAQKNPTAFYLCASRRQNTEAFFGQGTRLTVV.

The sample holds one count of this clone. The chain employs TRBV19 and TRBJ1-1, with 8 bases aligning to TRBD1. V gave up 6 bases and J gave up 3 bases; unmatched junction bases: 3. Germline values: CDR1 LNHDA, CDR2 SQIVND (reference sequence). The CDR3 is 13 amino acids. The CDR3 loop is CASRGRGHTEAFF. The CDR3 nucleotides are TGTGCCAGTAGGGGCAGGGGGCACACTGAAGCTTTCTTT.

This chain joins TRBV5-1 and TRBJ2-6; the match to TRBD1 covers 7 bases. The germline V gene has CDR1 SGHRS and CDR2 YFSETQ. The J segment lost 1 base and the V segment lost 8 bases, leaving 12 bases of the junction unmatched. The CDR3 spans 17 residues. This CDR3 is CASRPGQSPSGANVLTF. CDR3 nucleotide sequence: TGCGCCAGTCGACCGGGACAGAGCCCTTCTGGGGCCAACGTCCTGACTTTC.

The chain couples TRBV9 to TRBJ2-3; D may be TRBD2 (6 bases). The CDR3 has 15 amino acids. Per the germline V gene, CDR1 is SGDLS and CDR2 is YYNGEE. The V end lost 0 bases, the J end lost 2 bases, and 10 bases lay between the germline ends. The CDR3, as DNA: TGTGCCAGCAGCGTAGGCTGGACTAACACAGATACGCAGTATTTT. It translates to CASSVGWTNTDTQYF.

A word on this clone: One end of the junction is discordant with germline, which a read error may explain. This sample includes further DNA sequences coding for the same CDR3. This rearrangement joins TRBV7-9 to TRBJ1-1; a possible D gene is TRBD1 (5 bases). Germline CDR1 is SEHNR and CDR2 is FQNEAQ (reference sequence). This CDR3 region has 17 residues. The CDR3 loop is CASSLQGFGEEDDEAFF. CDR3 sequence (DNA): TGTGCCAGCAGCTTACAGGGATTCGGGGAGGAGGATGATGAAGCCTTCTTT.

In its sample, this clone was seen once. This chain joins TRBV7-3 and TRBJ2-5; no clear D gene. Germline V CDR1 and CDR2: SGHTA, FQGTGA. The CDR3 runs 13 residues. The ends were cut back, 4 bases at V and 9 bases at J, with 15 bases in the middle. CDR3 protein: CASSSPPDEAQYF. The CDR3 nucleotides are TGTGCCAGCAGCTCCCCCCCTGACGAGGCCCAGTACTTC. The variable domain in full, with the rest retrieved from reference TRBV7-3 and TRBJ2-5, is GAGVSQTPSNKVTEKGKYVELRCDPISGHTALYWYRQSLGQGPEFLIYFQGTGAADDSGLPNDRFFAVRPEGSVSTLKIQRTERGDSAVYLCASSSPPDEAQYFGPGTRLLVL.

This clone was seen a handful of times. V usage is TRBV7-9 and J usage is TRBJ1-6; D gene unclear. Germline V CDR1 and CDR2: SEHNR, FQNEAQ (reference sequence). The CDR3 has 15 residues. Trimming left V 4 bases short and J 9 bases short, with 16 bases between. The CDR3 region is CASSSGRHPTSPLHF. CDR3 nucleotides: TGTGCCAGCAGCTCTGGTCGTCACCCTACTTCACCCCTCCACTTT.

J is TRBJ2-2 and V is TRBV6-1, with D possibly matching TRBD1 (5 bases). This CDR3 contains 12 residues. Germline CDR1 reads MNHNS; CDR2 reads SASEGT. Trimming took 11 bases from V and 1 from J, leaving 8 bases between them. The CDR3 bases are TGTGCCTCCGACAGGAACACCGGGGAGCTGTTTTTT. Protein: CASDRNTGELFF.